These 14 T cell receptor beta chains were sequenced from one sample in a study of T-cell reconstitution after alpha-beta-depleted transplantation in children. Unique molecular identifiers were used to barcode this TCRbeta library. Each CDR3 protein gets one entry after TCRdb re-called the PCR reads with MiXCR. There are around 300,000 distinct CDR3 sequences in the sample; over 20% occur only once, and approximately 11% lies in the top ten. Sample: PBMCs, mostly from graft donor cells, taken 180 days after TCRalphabeta/CD19-depleted stem cell transplant. The source of these receptors is a male patient aged 10 to 17 who had a stem cell transplant for acute lymphoblastic leukemia, so the T cells may come from the graft donor.

The chain employs TRBV7-6 and TRBJ2-3, with 13 nucleotides matching TRBD2. The CDR3 extends over 18 amino acids. V lost 5 bases to trimming and J lost 4 bases; unmatched junction nucleotides: 12. Per germline, CDR1 SGHVS and CDR2 FNYEAQ. CDR3 sequence reads: CASSVGLVGTSGADTQYF. The CDR3 coding sequence is TGTGCCAGCAGCGTGGGACTCGTGGGGACTAGCGGGGCAGATACGCAGTATTTT.

The chain is built from TRBV4-2 and TRBJ1-2, with a possible D match to TRBD1 (5 bases). CDR3 size: 14 residues. Trimming pared 0 bases from V and 3 bases from J, leaving 8 bases between. Per the germline V gene, CDR1 is LGHNA and CDR2 is YNFKEQ. In nucleotides, the CDR3 is TGTGCCAGCAGCCAAGATTGGGGGGACTATGGCTACACCTTC. Amino acid sequence: CASSQDWGDYGYTF.

The chain employs TRBV7-9 and TRBJ1-1; 8 bases align to TRBD1. Trimming cost V 2 bases and J 6 bases; bases outside gene matches: 11. The CDR3 runs to 16 residues. Germline V gene lookup returns CDR1 SEHNR and CDR2 FQNEAQ (reference sequence). The CDR3 region is CASSLNPAGTGSEAFF. CDR3 bases: TGTGCCAGCAGCTTAAACCCCGCCGGGACAGGCTCTGAAGCTTTCTTT.

The chain has TRBV28 and TRBJ2-1; 9 bases match TRBD2. This CDR3 has 15 residues. The V gene's germline CDR1 is MDHEN and CDR2 SYDVKM. V was pared by 5 bases and J by 6 bases, with 8 bases of the junction left unmatched. The CDR3 protein is CASSPIAGVGNEQFF. The CDR3 nucleotides are TGTGCCAGCAGTCCCATAGCGGGAGTGGGCAATGAGCAGTTCTTC.

The rearrangement joins TRBV4-2 to TRBJ2-7; perhaps TRBD1 as D (6 bases). CDR3 size: 15 residues. Trimming stripped 3 bases from V and 5 bases from J, with 17 bases between. The germline CDR1 and CDR2 sequences are LGHNA and YNFKEQ. The CDR3 coding sequence is TGTGCCAGCAGCCAGGAATCCGGGACACCGGACGAGCAGTACTTC. It specifies CASSQESGTPDEQYF.

The chain has TRBV7-9 and TRBJ2-1; TRBD1 agrees at 10 bases. This CDR3 region has 16 residues. Germline CDR1 reads SEHNR; CDR2 reads FQNEAQ (reference sequence). Trimming cost V 4 bases and J 3 bases; bases outside gene matches: 6. The CDR3 DNA is TGTGCCAGCAGCTCCCCCGGGACAGGGGACTACAATGAGCAGTTCTTC. Translating it yields CASSSPGTGDYNEQFF.

This clonotype was counted a few times. The V and J genes are TRBV20-1 and TRBJ2-3, with 9 bases fitting TRBD1. Germline assignment: CDR1 DFQATT and CDR2 SNEGSKA (reference sequence). The length of the CDR3 is 17 residues. V dropped 6 bases and J dropped 2; count of bases not matched to a gene: 15. CDR3 loop: CSATWPPGQGITDTQYF. The CDR3 nucleotides are TGCAGTGCAACTTGGCCACCGGGACAGGGTATCACAGATACGCAGTATTTT.

This chain connects TRBV2 to TRBJ2-1; a possible D gene is TRBD2 (5 bases). The CDR3 covers 15 residues. V was pared by 4 bases and J by 6 bases, with 16 bases between. The germline CDR1 and CDR2 sequences are SNHLY and FYNNEI. This CDR3 reads CASSAVRGRSNEQFF. The CDR3 region has the DNA TGTGCCAGCAGTGCCGTTAGAGGGAGAAGCAATGAGCAGTTCTTC.

The table lists this clonotype with a few counts. The chain couples TRBV12-3 or TRBV12-4 to TRBJ2-5; possibly TRBD1 for D (6 bases). This CDR3 is 14 amino acids long. V shed 6 bases and J shed 0 bases, with 11 bases lying between them. This CDR3 reads CASRKTGYQETQYF. The CDR3 coding sequence is TGTGCCAGCAGAAAAACAGGGTACCAAGAGACCCAGTACTTC.

This clonotype was seen more than once but under ten times. The CDR3 sequence: CSARGQGNYGYTF. CDR3 coding DNA: TGCAGTGCTAGAGGACAGGGGAACTATGGCTACACCTTC. V is TRBV20-1 and J is TRBJ1-2; TRBD1 matches 8 bases. This CDR3 spans 13 amino acids. Looked up from germline, CDR1 is DFQATT and CDR2 is SNEGSKA (reference sequence). The V gene end was trimmed by 1 base and the J gene end by 2 bases; junction bases not matched to a gene: 0.

The chain carries TRBV5-1 and TRBJ2-3, with D possibly matching TRBD2 (7 bases). Germline CDR1 and CDR2: SGHRS and YFSETQ. V was trimmed by 5 bases and J by 4 bases, leaving 17 bases between them. CDR3 length: 15 amino acids. DNA for the CDR3: TGCGCCAGCAGTCCGGGGGCGGGAGTATCAGATACGCAGTATTTT. The encoded protein is CASSPGAGVSDTQYF.

The V call is TRBV4-1, the J call TRBJ2-2, with TRBD1 identical over 9 bases. The ends lost 4 bases at V and 6 bases at J; junction bases unmatched: 12. Germline-derived CDR1 and CDR2 are MGHRA and YSYEKL. CDR3 size: 17 residues. CDR3 DNA sequence: TGCGCCAGCAGCCCAGGAAAGGGGACAGGGAATCCCGGGGAGCTGTTTTTT. Amino acid sequence: CASSPGKGTGNPGELFF.

This chain connects TRBV12-3 or TRBV12-4 to TRBJ1-6, with a tentative D call TRBD1 (6 bases). The V end lost 7 bases, the J end lost 9 bases, and 10 bases lay between the germline ends. This CDR3 region has 12 residues. The CDR3 DNA sequence: TGTGCCAGCAAGAGGGGGATTTCACCCCTCCACTTT. Translation: CASKRGISPLHF.

This clonotype was seen only a few times. This chain uses TRBV6-2 or TRBV6-3 with TRBJ1-5; D gene uncertain. Trimming removed 6 bases from V and 7 bases from J, with 19 bases in between. The CDR3 has 15 amino acids. Germline CDR1 MNHEY, CDR2 SVGEGT. Here the CDR3 DNA reads TGTGCCAGCAGAACACTACGGGCGCCCGGGCAGCCCCAGCATTTT. It specifies CASRTLRAPGQPQHF.